This T cell receptor beta chain emerged from a study of T-cell reconstitution after alpha-beta-depleted transplantation in children. Library preparation (for TCRbeta) was performed with unique molecular identifiers. TCRdb re-called the PCR reads with MiXCR, one entry per CDR3 protein. This sample has around 700,000 distinct CDR3 sequences; around 13% occur once, and the top ten carry 0.79%. The V end was cut by 6 bases, the J end by 1 base, with 13 bases between. The CDR3 runs to 14 residues. V usage is TRBV12-3 or TRBV12-4 and J usage is TRBJ2-7; D may be TRBD2 (6 bases). The clonotype was recovered from a girl aged 2-10 years with congenital amegakaryocytic thrombocytopenia, due to receive a stem cell transplant. The specimen was PBMCs, collected before TCRalphabeta/CD19-depleted stem cell transplant. The CDR3 loop reads CASRRDGPSYEQYF. The DNA of the CDR3 is TGTGCCAGCAGGCGGGACGGACCTTCCTACGAGCAGTACTTC.